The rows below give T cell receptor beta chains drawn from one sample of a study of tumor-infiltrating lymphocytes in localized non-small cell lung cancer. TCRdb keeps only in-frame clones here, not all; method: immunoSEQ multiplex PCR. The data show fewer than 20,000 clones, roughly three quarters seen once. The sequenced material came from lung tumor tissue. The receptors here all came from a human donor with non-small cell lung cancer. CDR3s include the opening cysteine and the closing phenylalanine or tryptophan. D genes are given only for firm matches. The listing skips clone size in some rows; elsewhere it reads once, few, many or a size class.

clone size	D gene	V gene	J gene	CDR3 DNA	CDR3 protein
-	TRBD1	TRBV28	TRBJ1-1	TGTGCCAGCAGACCGACAGGGATGGAGACTGAAGCTTTCTTT	CASRPTGMETEAFF
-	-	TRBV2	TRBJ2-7	TGTGCCAGCAGTGAAGTCGAGGAGCAGTACTTC	CASSEVEEQYF
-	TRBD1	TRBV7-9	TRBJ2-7	TGTGCCAGCAGTCCTGTGAGGGGGACAGGGGTCCTCGAGCAGTACTTC	CASSPVRGTGVLEQYF
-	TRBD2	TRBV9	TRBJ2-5	TGTGCCAGCAGCGTAGCTTCGGGGGGGCCGGAGACCCAGTACTTC	CASSVASGGPETQYF
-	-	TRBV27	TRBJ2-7	TGTGCCAGCAGTTTCATTTTCCAAGTAGGGAGCAATTTACAGTACTTC	CASSFIFQVGSNLQYF
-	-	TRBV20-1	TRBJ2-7	TGCAGTGCTAAAGGGGATCACGAGCAGTACTTC	CSAKGDHEQYF
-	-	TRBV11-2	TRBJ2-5	TGTGCCAGCGCCCCCGGACCGGGAGCCCCCCCCCTCGGAGAGACCCAGTACTTC	CASAPGPGAPPLGETQYF
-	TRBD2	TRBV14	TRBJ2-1	TGTGCCAGCAGCCAAGTAGCGGGGGGGCACAATGAGCAGTTCTTC	CASSQVAGGHNEQFF
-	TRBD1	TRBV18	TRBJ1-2	TGTGCCAGCTCACCACTTACAGGGGGCGCGTTGAATGGCTACACCTTC	CASSPLTGGALNGYTF
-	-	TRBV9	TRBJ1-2	TGTGCCAGCAGCGTAGTCGACGGAGGCTATGGCTACACCTTC	CASSVVDGGYGYTF
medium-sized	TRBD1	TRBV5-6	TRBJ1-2	TGTGCCAGCAGCTCCGGGGACAGTCCCCACTATGGCTACACCTTC	CASSSGDSPHYGYTF
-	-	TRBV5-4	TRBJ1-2	TGTGCCAGCCGCAGGGCATCCCCTTCTAACTATGGCTACACCTTC	CASRRASPSNYGYTF
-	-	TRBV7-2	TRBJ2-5	TGTGCCAGCAGCATCGGAGAGACCCAGTACTTC	CASSIGETQYF
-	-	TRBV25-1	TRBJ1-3	TGTGCCAGCAGTGACGGGGGCTCGTCTGGAAACACCATATATTTT	CASSDGGSSGNTIYF
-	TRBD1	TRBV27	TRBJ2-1	TGTGCCAGCAGTAAGCGACAGGGGAACAATGAGCAGTTCTTC	CASSKRQGNNEQFF
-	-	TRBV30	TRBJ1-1	TGTGCCTGGAGTCTATCAGACACTGAAGCTTTCTTT	CAWSLSDTEAFF
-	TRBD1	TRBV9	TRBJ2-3	TGTGCCAGCAGCAGACGACAGGGGAGTACGCAGTATTTT	CASSRRQGSTQYF
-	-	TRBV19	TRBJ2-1	TGTGCCAGTAGCGCCGGGGGGCTAGTTAATGAGCAGTTCTTC	CASSAGGLVNEQFF
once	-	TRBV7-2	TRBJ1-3	TGTGCCAGCAGCCCGGGGCGCGTAAACACCATATATTTT	CASSPGRVNTIYF
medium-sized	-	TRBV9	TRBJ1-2	TGTGCCAGCAGCGGGGACCGAAGGTCGGGCTACACCTTC	CASSGDRRSGYTF
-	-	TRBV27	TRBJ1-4	TGTGCCAGCAGTCCCCTTAAGGGCGAGGGGAATGAAAAACTGTTTTTT	CASSPLKGEGNEKLFF
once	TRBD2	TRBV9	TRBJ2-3	TGTGCCAGCAGCGCACCACTTAGGGCGGAGCGGGGGAGAATTACAGATACGCAGTATTTT	CASSAPLRAERGRITDTQYF
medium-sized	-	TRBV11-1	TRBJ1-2	TGTGCCAGCAGCTCCGGGGGTTATGGCTACACCTTC	CASSSGGYGYTF
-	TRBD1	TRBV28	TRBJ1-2	TGTGCCAGCAGGGGACAGGGTCAAGCCGCTTGGTATGGCTACACCTTC	CASRGQGQAAWYGYTF
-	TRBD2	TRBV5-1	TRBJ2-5	TGCGCCAGCACCCCCCTTCTAGCGGGTGAGGAGACCCAGTACTTC	CASTPLLAGEETQYF
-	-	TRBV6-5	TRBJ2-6	TGTGCCAGCAGGGACGATGGGGCCAACGTCCTGACTTTC	CASRDDGANVLTF